This entry is about one T cell receptor (beta chain). This clone is a singleton in its sample. It has no known antigen specificity. No base-level quality is on record; no much larger clone is a single base apart. Library method: the immunoSEQ multiplex PCR assay. About 9.9 x 10^4 TCR templates per sample were assayed by the deep sequencing platform. Genomic DNA extracted from sorted T cells was the material used for TCRbeta CDR3 sequencing. On the study's bioinformatics: The R programming language was used for clonal analysis of TCRbeta CDR3 data. Unstimulated samples were compared with post-reaction CFSE-low samples to define alloreactive CD4+ and CD8+ clones. Regulatory or non-regulatory origin of alloreactive CD4+ clones was assigned by matching sequences to the sorted unstimulated Treg and non-Treg repertoires. In its TCRdb copy, this immuneACCESS table keeps in-frame sequences only and misses some clones. Where compared with another copy, unresolved V genes explain less than half of these, and the others have no known cause. Clone size and the V and J calls come from that table; the DNA yielded D and trimming. The sample table holds about 100,000 clones, of which approximately 91% were seen once. The leading ten clones occupy about 0.15% of the sample.

V is trimmed back by 5 bases and J by 9 bases, and the junction contains 5 bases that no gene match accounts for. The germline V gene encodes CDR1 SGHAT and CDR2 FQNNGV. Taken from cysteine to phenylalanine, the CDR3 has 13 residues. Only the CDR3 part of the read is kept: 39 bases, read in frame from the first base. The sample is drawn from a study of siplizumab effects on memory and regulatory T cells (dated by TCRdb to the late 2010s). In the study overall: The study examined how the anti-CD2 antibody siplizumab affects alloreactive T-cell subsets in allogeneic mixed lymphocyte reactions built from human PBMCs. Beyond this particular receptor, the publication reports: The cumulative frequency of alloreactive sequences traceable to unstimulated CD4+ memory T cells was significantly reduced by siplizumab. Among mappable alloreactive CD4+ clones, the Treg-derived fraction averaged 68.8% with siplizumab versus around 25% in control reactions. Roughly 75-95% of proliferating CD4+ or CD8+ clones could not be assigned a naive or memory phenotype. Because sequences below about 10^-5 frequency were poorly captured, only a minor fraction of alloreactive clones could be mapped to unstimulated subsets. The suppressive function of proliferating Tregs from siplizumab cultures was not functionally confirmed. Compared with memory T cells, unstimulated naive T cells appeared more diverse, and naive cells seemed to make a substantial contribution to the alloresponse.

Sorted unstimulated T cells and proliferating T cells recovered from mixed lymphocyte reactions were subjected to TCRbeta CDR3 sequencing. Fresh whole blood from 9 to 11 HLA-typed healthy donors was used to isolate PBMCs. The sequence came from a human donor in good health. Material for sequencing was CD4+ T cells sorted from blood. The chain couples TRBV11-2 to TRBJ1-1; 11 middle bases align to TRBD1. The sequenced DNA is TGTGCCAGCAGCGAAGGACAGGGGGCTAAAGCTTTCTTT. Translation gives CASSEGQGAKAFF.